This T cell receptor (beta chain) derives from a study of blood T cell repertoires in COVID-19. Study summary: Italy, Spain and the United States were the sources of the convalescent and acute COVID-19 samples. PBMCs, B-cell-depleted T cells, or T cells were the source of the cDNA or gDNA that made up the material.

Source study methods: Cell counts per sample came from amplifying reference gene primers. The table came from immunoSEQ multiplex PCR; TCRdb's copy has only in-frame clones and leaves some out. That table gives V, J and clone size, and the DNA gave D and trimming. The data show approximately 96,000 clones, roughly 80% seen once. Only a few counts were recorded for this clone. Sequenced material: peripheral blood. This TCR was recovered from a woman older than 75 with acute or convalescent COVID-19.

CDR3 bases: TGTGCCAGCAGGTCGCGCCCGGATTCAGGCTCACCCCTCCACTTT. Amino acids: CASRSRPDSGSPLHF. This chain uses TRBV28 with TRBJ1-6; D is ambiguous. CDR1 and CDR2 from the germline V gene are MDHEN and SYDVKM. This CDR3 is 15 amino acids long. V shed 6 bases and J shed 10 bases, with 19 bases lying between them.